Described below is a single T cell receptor (beta chain) sequence and its context. What it binds is unknown. The table came from immunoSEQ multiplex PCR; TCRdb's copy has only in-frame clones and leaves some out. The table includes roughly 350,000 clones, 88% detected once. Germline loops: CDR1 SGHNT, CDR2 YENEEA. The CDR3 has 14 amino acids. J lost 5 bases, V lost 5 bases, and 8 bases had no gene match. The data originate from a study of Ad26.COV2.S vaccination and SARS-CoV-2 variants. Study findings and constraints: Breadth, reportedly substantial, characterized the spike-specific CD8+ and CD4+ T cell responses after vaccination.

Documented treatment: some 20 received Ad26.COV2.S at low or high dose, single or two shots; five or six received placebo; per-sample allocation not given. Each sample was drawn 63 days after the first injection (of vaccine or placebo). An Ad26 vector that expressed Wuhan-strain SARS-CoV-2 spike constituted the vaccine. This TCR derives from a person aged 18-65 years who received the Ad26.COV2.S COVID-19 vaccine or a placebo. The sample in question was peripheral blood, obtained in a trial of Ad26.COV2.S vaccine versus placebo. The rearrangement joins TRBV11-3 to TRBJ2-5; TRBD1 matches at 7 bases. CDR3 loop: CASSPRQGEETQYF. The CDR3 nucleotides are TGTGCCAGCAGCCCTCGACAGGGCGAGGAGACCCAGTACTTC.